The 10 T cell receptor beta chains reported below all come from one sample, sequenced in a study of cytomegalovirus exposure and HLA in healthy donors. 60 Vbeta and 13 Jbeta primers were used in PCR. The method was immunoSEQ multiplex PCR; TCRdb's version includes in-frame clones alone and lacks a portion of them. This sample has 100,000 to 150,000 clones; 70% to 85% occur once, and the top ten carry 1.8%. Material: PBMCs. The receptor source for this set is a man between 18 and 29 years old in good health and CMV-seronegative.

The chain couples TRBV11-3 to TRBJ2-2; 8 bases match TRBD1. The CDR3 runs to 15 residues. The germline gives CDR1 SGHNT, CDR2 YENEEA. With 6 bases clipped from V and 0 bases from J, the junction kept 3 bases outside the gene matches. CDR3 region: CASSPGGTNTGELFF. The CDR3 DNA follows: TGTGCCAGCAGTCCAGGGGGCACGAACACCGGGGAGCTGTTTTTT.

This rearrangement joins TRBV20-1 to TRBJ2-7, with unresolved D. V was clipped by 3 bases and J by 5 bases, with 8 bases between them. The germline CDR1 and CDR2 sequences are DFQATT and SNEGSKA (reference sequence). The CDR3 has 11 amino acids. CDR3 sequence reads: CSASAVNEQYF. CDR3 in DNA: TGCAGTGCTAGCGCGGTAAACGAGCAGTACTTC.

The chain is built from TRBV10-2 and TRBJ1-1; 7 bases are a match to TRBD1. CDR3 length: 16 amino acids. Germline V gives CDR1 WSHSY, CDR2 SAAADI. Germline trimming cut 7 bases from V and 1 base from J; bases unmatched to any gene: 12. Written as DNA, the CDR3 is TGCGCCAGCACTGGACAGGCCTCGAGGGGGAACACTGAAGCTTTCTTT. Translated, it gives CASTGQASRGNTEAFF.

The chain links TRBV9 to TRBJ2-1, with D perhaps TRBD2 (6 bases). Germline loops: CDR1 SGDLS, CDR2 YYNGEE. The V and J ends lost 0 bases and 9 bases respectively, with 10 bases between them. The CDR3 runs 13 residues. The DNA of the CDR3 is TGTGCCAGCAGCGTAGAGGGAGGTGGTGAGCAGTTCTTC. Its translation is CASSVEGGGEQFF. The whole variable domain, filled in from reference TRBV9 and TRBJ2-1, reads DSGVTQTPKHLITATGQRVTLRCSPRSGDLSVYWYQQSLDQGLQFLIQYYNGEERAKGNILERFSAQQFPDLHSELNLSSLELGDSALYFCASSVEGGGEQFFGPGTRLTVL.

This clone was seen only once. The CDR3 DNA reads as TGTGCCAGCAGCTATCCGGGACAGTACTACGAGCAGTACTTC. It encodes CASSYPGQYYEQYF. The rearrangement joins TRBV7-2 to TRBJ2-7, with 7 nucleotides matching TRBD1. The CDR3 loop spans 14 amino acids. Germline V CDR1 and CDR2: SGHTA, FQGNSA. With 4 bases clipped from V and 3 bases from J, the junction kept 6 bases outside the gene matches. Looking up the rest from reference TRBV7-2 and TRBJ2-7 gives the full variable domain: GAGVSQSPSNKVTEKGKDVELRCDPISGHTALYWYRQSLGQGLEFLIYFQGNSAPDKSGLPSDRFSAERTGGSVSTLTIQRTQQEDSAVYLCASSYPGQYYEQYFGPGTRLTVT.

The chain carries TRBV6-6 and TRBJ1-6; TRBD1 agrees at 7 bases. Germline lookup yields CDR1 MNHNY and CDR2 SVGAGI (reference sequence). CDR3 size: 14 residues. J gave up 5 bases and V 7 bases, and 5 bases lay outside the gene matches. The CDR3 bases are TGTGCCAGCACTCGAGGGGGCCATAATTCACCCCTCCACTTT. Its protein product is CASTRGGHNSPLHF.

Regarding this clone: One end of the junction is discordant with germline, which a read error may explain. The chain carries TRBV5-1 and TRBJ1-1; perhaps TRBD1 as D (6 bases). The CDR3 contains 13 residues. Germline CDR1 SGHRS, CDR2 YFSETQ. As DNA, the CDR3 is TGCGCCAGCACCTTGGAAGGGGGTAGTGAAGCTTTCTTT. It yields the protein CASTLEGGSEAFF. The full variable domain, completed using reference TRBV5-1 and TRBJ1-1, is KAGVTQTPRYLIKTRGQQVTLSCSPISGHRSVSWYQQTPGQGLQFLFEYFSETQRNKGNFPGRFSGRQFSNSRSEMNVSTLELGDSALYLCASTLEGGSEAFFGQGTRLTVV.

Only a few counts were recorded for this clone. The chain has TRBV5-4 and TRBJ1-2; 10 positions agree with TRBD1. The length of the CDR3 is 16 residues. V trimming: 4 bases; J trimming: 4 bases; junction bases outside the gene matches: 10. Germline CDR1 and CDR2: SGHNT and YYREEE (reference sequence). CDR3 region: CASSRQGASAGYGYTF. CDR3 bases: TGTGCCAGCAGCCGACAGGGGGCCTCTGCAGGCTATGGCTACACCTTC.

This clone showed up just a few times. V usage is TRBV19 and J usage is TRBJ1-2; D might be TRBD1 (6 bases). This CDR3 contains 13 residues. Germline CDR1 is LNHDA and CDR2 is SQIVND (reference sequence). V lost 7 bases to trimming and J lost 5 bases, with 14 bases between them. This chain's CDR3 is CASTNSGAYGYTF. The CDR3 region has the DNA TGTGCCAGTACAAACTCAGGGGCGTATGGCTACACCTTC.

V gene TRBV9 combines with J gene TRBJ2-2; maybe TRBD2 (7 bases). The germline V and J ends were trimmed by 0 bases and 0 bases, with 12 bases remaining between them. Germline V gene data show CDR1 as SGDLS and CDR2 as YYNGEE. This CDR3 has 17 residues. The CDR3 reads CASSVAGGPANTGELFF. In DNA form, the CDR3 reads TGTGCCAGCAGCGTAGCGGGGGGCCCTGCGAACACCGGGGAGCTGTTTTTT.